The entry that follows covers one TCR beta chain sequence. The antigen it binds to is not known. The sample holds no much larger clone one base away, and base qualities are not on file. Reading the germline V gene gives CDR1 SGDLS and CDR2 YYNGEE. V and J are truncated by 0 bases and 1 base respectively, leaving an intervening sequence of 10 bases. The CDR3, cysteine through phenylalanine, is 16 amino acids long. CDR3 DNA is the only sequence kept; it has 48 bases, read in frame from the first base. The library was built by means of 5' RACE. Sequenced on an Illumina HiSeq 2500. A second PCR of 7 to 11 cycles was performed with a sample-barcoded 5' primer and a J-beta primer mix. A unique molecular identifier was introduced onto each TCR beta cDNA molecule by a template-switch 5' adaptor carrying 12 random nucleotides. At least 2.5 million CDR3-containing paired-end reads were obtained from each sample. The Mint cDNA synthesis kit, primed by a TRBC-specific oligonucleotide, was used to synthesize first-strand cDNA from all RNA. All cDNA was treated with uracil-DNA glycosylase and then went through a first 18-cycle PCR with the universal primers M1SS and BC2_uni_R. As for the original processing: Normalization of each sample was performed by random selection of 1 million high-quality reads, each carrying a distinct molecular identifier. Instead of being binned into consensus sequences, reads that shared molecular identifiers were thrown out. MiTCR, set to a Q25 quality threshold and the strictest error-elimination algorithm, was used for CDR3 identification, clonotype clustering and error correction. A nonparametric unseen species model with Euler transformation was used to estimate a lower bound on total TCR beta diversity. TCRdb reprocessing: public reads trimmed at Q25 with fastp, clones called with MiXCR, in-frame beta chains kept. Rows with one shared CDR3 protein collapse into an entry with the most common genes and DNA. TCRdb, not the original authors, processed these V and J calls. This sample holds 600,000 to 1,000,000 distinct CDR3 sequences; about three fifths were observed only once. The ten largest clones add up to 20% to 25% of the sample.

The data are from a study of blood T cells in healthy people across ages (dated by TCRdb to between 2015 and 2016). About the investigation overall: In model experiments, template switching captured about one uniquely barcoded TCR beta cDNA molecule for every two T cells. To track age-related changes in TCR beta repertoire diversity, the study relied on deep sequencing normalized with unique cDNA molecular identifiers. The donors were divided into four age groups: young (average around 17 years), middle-aged (around 41), aged (about 62) and long-lived (roughly 88). To avoid experimental bias, donors of different ages were distributed randomly across sequencing lanes. Two additional independent replicas of 1 million unique cDNA reads from the same blood draw were analyzed for two donors (one aged 18 to 30 and one aged 80 or older). The paper's findings and limits, for the study overall: Because the CMV infection status of the donors was unknown, age-related changes in expanded clonotypes may potentially have been confounded. As age increased, observed TCR beta diversity per million T cells dropped in a roughly linear way, and a significant reduction was already evident by age roughly 36. Compared with the aged group, the long-lived group had more naive CD4+ T cells, fewer expanded clones and increased TCR diversity, a pattern suggesting age selection. A strong correlation was found between observed TCR beta diversity and the percentage of naive T cells measured by flow cytometry. Bulk unsorted PBMC profiling prevented conclusive comparison of naive and antigen-experienced compartments. Estimates of total diversity based on one million sequenced T cells were regarded as lower bounds and as underestimates.

Donors were under 40 systemically healthy Caucasian individuals from Russia aged 6 to 90 years. Each donor gave about 9.2 milliliters of peripheral blood, drawn into EDTA-treated Vacutainer tubes. Ficoll-Paque density-gradient centrifugation was used to isolate PBMCs, with at least 6 million obtained per sample. Total RNA was extracted from PBMCs with Trizol reagent, with at least 6 micrograms obtained per sample. The percentages of naive CD45RAhigh/CD27high T cells were determined by flow cytometry on a PBMC aliquot from every donor. The sequenced sample was blood. This sequence originates from a man aged 25-40 years in good health. The receptor chain draws on TRBV9 and TRBJ2-2, with the D segment identity uncertain. The nucleotides are TGTGCCAGCAGCGTAGTTTCTGAGCTGAACACCGGGGAGCTGTTTTTT. It codes for CASSVVSELNTGELFF.